This TCR beta chain was documented in a study of blood T cell repertoires in COVID-19 (TCRdb year 2020). For the study in its entirety: Samples from collaborators originated in the United States, Italy and Spain and spanned both the acute and convalescent phases of COVID-19. The material from the prospective study consisted of cDNA or gDNA derived from T cells, B-cell-depleted T cells, or PBMCs. Subjects who had been exposed to COVID-19, were actively infected with it, or had recovered from it provided the deeply sampled blood TCRbeta repertoires that made up the dataset. The repertoires were released in a freely available public database intended as a resource for research on the immune response to SARS-CoV-2. Samples were obtained from the ongoing ImmuneRACE study (first 160 participants) and from 1,254 subjects provided by 6 global collaborators. Nearly every sample came with metadata listing a de-identified subject ID, COVID-19 status, age in years and sex. Where available, HLA class I and class II types were obtained from metadata supplied by the sample provider rather than from assay-based typing. On the study overall, not on this receptor specifically: How much clinical and demographic metadata was included differed by source and by participant, and the metadata was provided uncurated.

The immunoSEQ Assay, a bias-controlled multiplex PCR, was used to amplify TCRbeta CDR3 regions from genomic DNA. The original methods were these. Nucleated cell counts per sample were estimated from amplification of reference gene primers within the assay. Sequence reads were collapsed and filtered to measure the absolute abundance of every unique TCRbeta CDR3 rearrangement. For each sample, productive Simpson clonality was calculated by taking the square root of Simpson's diversity index across productive rearrangements. Drawn from immuneACCESS, this table holds only the in-frame rearrangements with V and J called that TCRdb kept. Clones are partly lost; checked studies trace under half to an unresolved V gene and leave the rest unexplained. V and J calls and clone size are as listed in that table; D and trimming were resolved from the DNA. The sample has about 170,000 clones on record, just under 85% of them singletons. In total, the top ten clones hold 22% of the sample.

A note on this clone: This receptor's antigen is unknown. Qualities for individual bases were not recorded, and no much larger clone is one base off.

V is pruned by 1 base and J by 12 bases, leaving 4 bases of the junction without a gene match. The CDR3 holds 12 amino acids from the cysteine to the phenylalanine. The only DNA kept is the CDR3, 36 bases in frame from the first base. The germline V gene (reference sequence) provides CDR1 LNHNV and CDR2 YYDKDF. Collaborating institutions collected whole blood in K2EDTA tubes following their own protocols. For TCRbeta analysis, collaborator samples were shipped as frozen whole blood, as isolated PBMCs, or as DNA extracted from either sample type. The sequenced sample consisted of peripheral blood. The V gene is TRBV15 and the J gene is TRBJ2-3; 7 central bases correspond to TRBD2. The clonotype originates from a woman of 80 years or more with acute or convalescent COVID-19. Read as DNA, the sequence is TGTGCCACCAGCAGAGTGTCGGGAGGACAGTATTTT. This yields the protein CATSRVSGGQYF.